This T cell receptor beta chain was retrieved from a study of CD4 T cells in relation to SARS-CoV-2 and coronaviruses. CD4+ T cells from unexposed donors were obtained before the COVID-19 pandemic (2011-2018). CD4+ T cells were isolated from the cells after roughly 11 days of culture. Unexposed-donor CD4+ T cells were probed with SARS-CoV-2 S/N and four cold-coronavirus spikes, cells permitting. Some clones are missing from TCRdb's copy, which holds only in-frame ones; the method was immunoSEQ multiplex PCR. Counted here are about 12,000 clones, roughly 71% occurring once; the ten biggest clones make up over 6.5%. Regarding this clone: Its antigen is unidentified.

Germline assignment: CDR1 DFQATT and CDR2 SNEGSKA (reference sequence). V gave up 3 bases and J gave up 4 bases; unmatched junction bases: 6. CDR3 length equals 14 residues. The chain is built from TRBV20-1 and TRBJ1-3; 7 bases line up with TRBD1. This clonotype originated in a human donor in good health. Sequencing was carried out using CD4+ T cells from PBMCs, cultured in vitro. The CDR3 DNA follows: TGCAGTGCTAGTATTGGGACAGACGGAAACACCATATATTTT. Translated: CSASIGTDGNTIYF.